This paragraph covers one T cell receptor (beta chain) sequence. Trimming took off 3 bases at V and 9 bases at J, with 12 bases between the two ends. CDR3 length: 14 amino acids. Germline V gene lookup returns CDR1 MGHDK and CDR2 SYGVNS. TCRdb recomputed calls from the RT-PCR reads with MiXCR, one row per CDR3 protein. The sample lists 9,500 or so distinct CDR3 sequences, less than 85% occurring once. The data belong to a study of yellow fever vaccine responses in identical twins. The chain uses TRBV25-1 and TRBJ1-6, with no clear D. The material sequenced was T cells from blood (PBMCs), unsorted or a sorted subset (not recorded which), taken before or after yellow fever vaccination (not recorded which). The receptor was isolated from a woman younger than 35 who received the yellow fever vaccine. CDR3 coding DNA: TGTGCCAGCAGTGACCGGGCCAGTTTTTCACCCCTCCACTTT. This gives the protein CASSDRASFSPLHF.